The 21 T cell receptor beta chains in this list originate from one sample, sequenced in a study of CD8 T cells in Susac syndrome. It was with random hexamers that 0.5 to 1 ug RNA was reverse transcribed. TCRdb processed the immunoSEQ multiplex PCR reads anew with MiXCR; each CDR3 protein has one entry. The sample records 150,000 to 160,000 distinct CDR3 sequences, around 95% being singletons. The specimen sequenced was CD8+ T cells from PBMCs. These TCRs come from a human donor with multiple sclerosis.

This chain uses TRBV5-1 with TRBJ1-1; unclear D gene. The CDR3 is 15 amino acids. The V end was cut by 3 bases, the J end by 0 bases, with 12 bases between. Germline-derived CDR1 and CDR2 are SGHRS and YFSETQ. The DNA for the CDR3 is TGCGCCAGCAGCTACGGCAGGATTATGAACACTGAAGCTTTCTTT. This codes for CASSYGRIMNTEAFF.

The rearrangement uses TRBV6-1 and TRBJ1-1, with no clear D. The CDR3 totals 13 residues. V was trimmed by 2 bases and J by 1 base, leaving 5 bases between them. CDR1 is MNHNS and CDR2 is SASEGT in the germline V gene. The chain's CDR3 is CASSEFRNTEAFF. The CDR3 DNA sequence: TGTGCCAGCAGTGAATTTAGGAACACTGAAGCTTTCTTT.

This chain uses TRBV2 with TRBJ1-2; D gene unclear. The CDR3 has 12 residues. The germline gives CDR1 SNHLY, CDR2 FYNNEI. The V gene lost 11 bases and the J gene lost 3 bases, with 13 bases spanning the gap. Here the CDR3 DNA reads TGTGCCGGATCCCCAGGATACTATGGCTACACCTTC. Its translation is CAGSPGYYGYTF. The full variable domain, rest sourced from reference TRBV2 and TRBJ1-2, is EPEVTQTPSHQVTQMGQEVILRCVPISNHLYFYWYRQILGQKVEFLVSFYNNEISEKSEIFDDQFSVERPDGSNFTLKIRSTKLEDSAMYFCAGSPGYYGYTFGSGTRLTVV.

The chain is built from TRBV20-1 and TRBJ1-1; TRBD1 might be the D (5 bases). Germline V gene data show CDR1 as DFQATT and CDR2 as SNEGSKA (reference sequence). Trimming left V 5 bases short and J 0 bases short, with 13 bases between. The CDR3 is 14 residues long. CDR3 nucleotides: TGCAGTGCTCCATGGGGGGGTATGAACACTGAAGCTTTCTTT. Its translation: CSAPWGGMNTEAFF.

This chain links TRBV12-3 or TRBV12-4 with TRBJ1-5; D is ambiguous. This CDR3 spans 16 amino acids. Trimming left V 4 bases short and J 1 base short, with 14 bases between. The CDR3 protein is CASSSAGSVSNQPQHF. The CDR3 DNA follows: TGTGCCAGCAGTTCGGCAGGAAGTGTGAGCAATCAGCCCCAGCATTTT.

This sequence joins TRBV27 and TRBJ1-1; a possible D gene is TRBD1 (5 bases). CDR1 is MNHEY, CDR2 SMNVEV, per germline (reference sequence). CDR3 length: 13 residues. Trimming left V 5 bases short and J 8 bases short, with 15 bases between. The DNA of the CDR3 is TGTGCCAGCAGTCCTGGACCGGGACGGGAAGCTTTCTTT. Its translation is CASSPGPGREAFF.

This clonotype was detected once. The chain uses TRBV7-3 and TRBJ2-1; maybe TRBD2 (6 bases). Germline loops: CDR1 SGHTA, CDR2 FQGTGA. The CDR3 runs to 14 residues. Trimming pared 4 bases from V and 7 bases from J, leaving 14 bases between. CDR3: CASSYGEAFNEQFF. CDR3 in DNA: TGTGCCAGCAGCTATGGGGAGGCTTTTAATGAGCAGTTCTTC.

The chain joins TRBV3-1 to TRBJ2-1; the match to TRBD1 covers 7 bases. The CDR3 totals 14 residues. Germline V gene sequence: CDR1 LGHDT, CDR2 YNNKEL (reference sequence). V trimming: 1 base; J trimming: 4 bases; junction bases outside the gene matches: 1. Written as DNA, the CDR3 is TGTGCCAGCAGCCAAGGGGACAGTTACAATGAGCAGTTCTTC. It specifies CASSQGDSYNEQFF.

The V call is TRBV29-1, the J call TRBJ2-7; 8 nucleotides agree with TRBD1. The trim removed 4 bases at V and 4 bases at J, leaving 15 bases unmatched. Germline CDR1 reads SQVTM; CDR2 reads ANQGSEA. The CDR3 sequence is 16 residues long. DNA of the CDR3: TGCAGCGTTGTTTTGGCCGGACAGGGAAAAGCTTACGAGCAGTACGTC. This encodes CSVVLAGQGKAYEQYV.

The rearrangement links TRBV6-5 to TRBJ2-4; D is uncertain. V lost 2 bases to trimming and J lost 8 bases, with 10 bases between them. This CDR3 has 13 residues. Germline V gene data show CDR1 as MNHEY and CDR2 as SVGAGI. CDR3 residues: CASSYGQGYIQYF. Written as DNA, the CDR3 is TGTGCCAGCAGTTACGGCCAAGGGTACATTCAGTACTTC.

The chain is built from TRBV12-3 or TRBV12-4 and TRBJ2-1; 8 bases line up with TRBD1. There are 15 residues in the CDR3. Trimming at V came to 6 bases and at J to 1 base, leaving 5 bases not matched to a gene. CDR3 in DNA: TGTGCCAGCAGAACGACAGGGGTGTCCTACAATGAGCAGTTCTTC. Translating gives CASRTTGVSYNEQFF.

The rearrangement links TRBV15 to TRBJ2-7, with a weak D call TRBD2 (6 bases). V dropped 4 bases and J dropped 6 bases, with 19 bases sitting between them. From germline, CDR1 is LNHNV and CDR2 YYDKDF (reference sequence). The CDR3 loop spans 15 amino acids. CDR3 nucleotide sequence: TGTGCCACCAGCAAACTCCGGAGGGGACCCGCCGAGCAGTACTTC. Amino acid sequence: CATSKLRRGPAEQYF.

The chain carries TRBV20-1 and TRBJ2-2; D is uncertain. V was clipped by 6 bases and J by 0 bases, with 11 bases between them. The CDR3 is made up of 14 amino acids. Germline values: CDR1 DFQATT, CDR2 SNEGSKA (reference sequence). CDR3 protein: CSARSRSNTGELFF. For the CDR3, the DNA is TGCAGTGCCAGAAGTAGATCGAACACCGGGGAGCTGTTTTTT.

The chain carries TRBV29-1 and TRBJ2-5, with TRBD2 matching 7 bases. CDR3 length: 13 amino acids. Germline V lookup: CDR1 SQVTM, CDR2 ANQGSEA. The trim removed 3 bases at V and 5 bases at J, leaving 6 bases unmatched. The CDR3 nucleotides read TGCAGCGTTGAGGGACTACAAGAGGAGACCCAGTACTTC. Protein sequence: CSVEGLQEETQYF.

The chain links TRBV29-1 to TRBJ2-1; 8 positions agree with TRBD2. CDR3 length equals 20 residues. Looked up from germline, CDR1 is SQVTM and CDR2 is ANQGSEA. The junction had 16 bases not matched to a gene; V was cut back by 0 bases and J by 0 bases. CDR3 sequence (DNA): TGCAGCGTTGAAGATATCCCCCCGGAGCGGGGGTCCCCCTCCTACAATGAGCAGTTCTTC. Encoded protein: CSVEDIPPERGSPSYNEQFF.

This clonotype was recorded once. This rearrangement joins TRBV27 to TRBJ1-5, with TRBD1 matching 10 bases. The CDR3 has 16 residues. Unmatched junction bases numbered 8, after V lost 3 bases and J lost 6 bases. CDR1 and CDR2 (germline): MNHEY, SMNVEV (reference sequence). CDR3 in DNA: TGTGCCAGCAGTTTTTCCGGGACAGGGGAGTTTCAGCCCCAGCATTTT. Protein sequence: CASSFSGTGEFQPQHF.

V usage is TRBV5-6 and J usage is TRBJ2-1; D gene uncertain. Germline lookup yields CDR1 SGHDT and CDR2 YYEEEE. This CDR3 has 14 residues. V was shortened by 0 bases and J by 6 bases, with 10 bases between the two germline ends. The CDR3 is CASSLGSQSNEQFF. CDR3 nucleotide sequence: TGTGCCAGCAGCTTGGGAAGCCAAAGCAATGAGCAGTTCTTC.

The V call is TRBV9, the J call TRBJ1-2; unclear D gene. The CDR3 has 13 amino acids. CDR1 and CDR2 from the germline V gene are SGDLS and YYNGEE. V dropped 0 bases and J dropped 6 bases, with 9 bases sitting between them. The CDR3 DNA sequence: TGTGCCAGCAGCGTAGCTCCGCGGGATGGCTACACCTTC. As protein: CASSVAPRDGYTF.

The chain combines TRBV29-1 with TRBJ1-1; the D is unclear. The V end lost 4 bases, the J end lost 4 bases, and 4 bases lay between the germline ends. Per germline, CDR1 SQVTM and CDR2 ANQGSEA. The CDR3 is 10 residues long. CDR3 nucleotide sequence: TGCAGCGTTGTGTCCACTGAAGCTTTCTTT. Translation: CSVVSTEAFF.

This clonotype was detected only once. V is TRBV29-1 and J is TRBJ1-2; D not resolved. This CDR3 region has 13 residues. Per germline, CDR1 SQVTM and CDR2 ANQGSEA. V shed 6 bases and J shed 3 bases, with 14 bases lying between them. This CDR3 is CSVDFERDYGYTF. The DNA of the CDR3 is TGCAGCGTGGACTTCGAAAGGGACTATGGCTACACCTTC.

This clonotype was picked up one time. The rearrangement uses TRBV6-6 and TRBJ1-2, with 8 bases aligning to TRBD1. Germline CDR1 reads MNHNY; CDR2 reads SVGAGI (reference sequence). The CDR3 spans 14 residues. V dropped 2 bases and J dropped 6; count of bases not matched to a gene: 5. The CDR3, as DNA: TGTGCCAGCAGTTACAACGGACAGGGAGATGGCTACACCTTC. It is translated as CASSYNGQGDGYTF.